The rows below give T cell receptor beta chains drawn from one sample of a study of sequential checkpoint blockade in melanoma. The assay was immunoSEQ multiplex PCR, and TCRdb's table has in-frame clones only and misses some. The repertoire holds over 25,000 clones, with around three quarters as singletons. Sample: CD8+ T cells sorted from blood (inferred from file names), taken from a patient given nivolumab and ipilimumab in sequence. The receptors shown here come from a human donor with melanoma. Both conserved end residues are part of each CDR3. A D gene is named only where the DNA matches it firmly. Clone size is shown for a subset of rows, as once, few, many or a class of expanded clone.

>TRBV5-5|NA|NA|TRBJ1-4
CASSLGTALRLFF
TGTGCCAGCAGCTTGGGGACAGCCTTGCGCCTGTTTTTT
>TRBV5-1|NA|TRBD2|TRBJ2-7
CASAAGGGPSYEQYF
TGCGCCAGTGCCGCGGGCGGGGGGCCCTCCTACGAGCAGTACTTC
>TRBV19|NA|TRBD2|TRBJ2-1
CASSIATSGSNEQFF
TGTGCCAGTAGTATAGCTACTAGCGGATCCAATGAGCAGTTCTTC
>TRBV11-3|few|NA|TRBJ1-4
CASSPDNIGEKLFF
TGTGCCAGCAGCCCGGACAATATAGGTGAAAAACTGTTTTTT
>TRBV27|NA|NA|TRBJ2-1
CASSLSAGTHTYNEQFF
TGTGCCAGCAGTCTATCAGCCGGGACACATACCTACAATGAGCAGTTCTTC
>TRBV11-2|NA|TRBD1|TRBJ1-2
CASSSGTGWGYTF
TGTGCCAGCAGCTCCGGGACAGGGTGGGGCTACACCTTC
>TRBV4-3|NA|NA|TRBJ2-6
CASSQQRGSGANVLTF
TGCGCCAGCAGCCAACAAAGGGGATCTGGGGCCAACGTCCTGACTTTC
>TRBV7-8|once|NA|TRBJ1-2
CASSLGSEVYGYTF
TGTGCCAGCAGCTTAGGCTCTGAGGTCTATGGCTACACCTTC
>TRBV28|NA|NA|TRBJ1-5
CASSLPQGQPQHF
TGTGCCAGCAGTTTACCGCAGGGTCAGCCCCAGCATTTT
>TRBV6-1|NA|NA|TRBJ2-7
CASTPSREGSYEQYF
TGTGCCAGTACTCCCAGCCGAGAGGGCTCCTACGAGCAGTACTTC
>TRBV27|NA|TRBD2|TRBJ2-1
CASSLSGGPYYEQFF
TGTGCCAGCAGTCTCTCGGGGGGGCCATATTATGAGCAGTTCTTC
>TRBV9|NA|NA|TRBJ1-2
CASSVWREGNYGYTF
TGTGCCAGCAGCGTTTGGAGGGAGGGGAACTATGGCTACACCTTC
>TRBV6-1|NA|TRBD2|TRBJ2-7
CASSGLAGEYEQYF
TGTGCCAGCAGTGGGCTAGCGGGGGAATACGAGCAGTACTTC
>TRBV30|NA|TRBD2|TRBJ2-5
CAWSPGLAGIETQYF
TGTGCCTGGAGTCCGGGACTAGCGGGGATTGAGACCCAGTACTTC
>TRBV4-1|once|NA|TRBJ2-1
CASSPKGDEQFF
TGCGCCAGCAGCCCAAAGGGGGATGAGCAGTTCTTC
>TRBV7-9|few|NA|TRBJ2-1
CASSLGVLVVHNEQFF
TGTGCCAGCAGCTTAGGGGTACTAGTAGTCCACAATGAGCAGTTCTTC
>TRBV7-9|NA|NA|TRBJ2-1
CASSTTGNEQFF
TGTGCCAGCAGCACCACAGGGAATGAGCAGTTCTTC
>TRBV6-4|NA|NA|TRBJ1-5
CASSFAGNQPQHF
TGTGCCAGCAGTTTTGCAGGTAATCAGCCCCAGCATTTT
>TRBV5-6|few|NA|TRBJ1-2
CASSGSGEGYGYTF
TGTGCCAGCAGCGGTTCGGGGGAGGGCTATGGCTACACCTTC
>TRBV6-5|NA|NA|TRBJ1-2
CASSPQVPNYGYTF
TGTGCCAGCAGCCCTCAGGTGCCTAACTATGGCTACACCTTC